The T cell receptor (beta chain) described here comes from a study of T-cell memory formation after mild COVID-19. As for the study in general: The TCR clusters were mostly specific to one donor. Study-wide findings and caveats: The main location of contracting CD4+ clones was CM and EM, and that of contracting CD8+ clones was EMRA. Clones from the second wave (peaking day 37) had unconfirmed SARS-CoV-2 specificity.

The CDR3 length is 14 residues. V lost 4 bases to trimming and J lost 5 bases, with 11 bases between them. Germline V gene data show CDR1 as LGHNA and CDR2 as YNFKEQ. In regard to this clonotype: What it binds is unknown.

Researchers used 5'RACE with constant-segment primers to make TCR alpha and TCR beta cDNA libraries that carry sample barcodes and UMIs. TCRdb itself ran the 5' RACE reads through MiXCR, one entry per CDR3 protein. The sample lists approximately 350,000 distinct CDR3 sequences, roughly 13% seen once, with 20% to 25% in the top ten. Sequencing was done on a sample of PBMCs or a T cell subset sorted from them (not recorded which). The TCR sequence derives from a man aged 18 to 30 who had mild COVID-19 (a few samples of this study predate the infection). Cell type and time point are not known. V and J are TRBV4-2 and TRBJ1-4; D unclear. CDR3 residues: CASSPARGNEKLFF. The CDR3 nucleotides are TGTGCCAGCAGCCCGGCCAGAGGGAATGAAAAACTGTTTTTT.